The 19 T cell receptor beta chains given below trace back to one sample, sequenced in a study of cytotoxic CD8 clonotypes in ibrutinib-treated CLL. Sequencing used immunoSEQ multiplex PCR; TCRdb keeps in-frame clones, though not all of them. Of approximately 130,000 clones listed, around 84% were seen once; the top ten hold 3.3%. The sample in question was PBMCs, obtained after 24 months of ibrutinib treatment. The origin of the receptors is a human donor with chronic lymphocytic leukemia.

The chain couples TRBV10-3 to TRBJ2-7; 8 nucleotides align to TRBD1. Germline CDR1 ENHRY, CDR2 SYGVKD. The junction had 9 bases not matched to a gene; V was cut back by 6 bases and J by 2 bases. The CDR3 is 15 amino acids. The CDR3 DNA is TGTGCCATCAGGACGACAGGGGACACCACCTACGAGCAGTACTTC. This gives the protein CAIRTTGDTTYEQYF.

The J gene is TRBJ1-1, the V gene TRBV5-1, with 11 bases aligning to TRBD1. The germline CDR1 and CDR2 sequences are SGHRS and YFSETQ. J lost 5 bases, V lost 4 bases, and 7 bases had no gene match. The CDR3 has 15 amino acids. CDR3 bases: TGCGCCAGCAGCACTTCTGGACAGGGGGCTACTGAAGCTTTCTTT. Translation: CASSTSGQGATEAFF.

In nucleotides, the CDR3 is TGTGTCAGAAGCTTTTGTACTAGCGCGAAGGACCAGCAGTACTTC. Its protein is CVRSFCTSAKDQQYF. The V and J genes are TRBV7-5 and TRBJ2-7; the table's TRBD2 call for D was not verified on the DNA. TRBV7-5 is labeled a pseudogene. The CDR3 is 15 amino acids.

The chain is built from TRBV6-1 and TRBJ1-2; no reliable D call. Germline CDR1 is MNHNS and CDR2 is SASEGT. The CDR3 spans 13 residues. Trimming left V 2 bases short and J 4 bases short, with 8 bases between. CDR3 sequence reads: CASSEKQTYGYTF. The CDR3 coding sequence is TGTGCCAGCAGTGAAAAACAGACCTATGGCTACACCTTC.

The chain joins TRBV5-6 to TRBJ2-5; 9 nucleotides agree with TRBD2. The CDR3 is 17 residues long. The germline CDR1 and CDR2 sequences are SGHDT and YYEEEE. V was clipped by 2 bases and J by 2 bases; unmatched bases: 10. The CDR3 bases are TGTGCCAGCAGCTTTCGACTAGCGGAAAAAAAACAAGAGACCCAGTACTTC. Translating it yields CASSFRLAEKKQETQYF. The full variable domain, its missing parts supplied by reference TRBV5-6 and TRBJ2-5, is DAGVTQSPTHLIKTRGQQVTLRCSPKSGHDTVSWYQQALGQGPQFIFQYYEEEERQRGNFPDRFSGHQFPNYSSELNVNALLLGDSALYLCASSFRLAEKKQETQYFGPGTRLLVL.

V usage is TRBV9 and J usage is TRBJ1-2; TRBD1 aligns across 9 bases. Germline loops: CDR1 SGDLS, CDR2 YYNGEE. V was clipped by 4 bases and J by 3 bases; unmatched bases: 4. The CDR3 has 14 residues. CDR3: CASSYRGRDYGYTF. The CDR3 DNA reads TGTGCCAGCAGCTACAGGGGGCGCGACTATGGCTACACCTTC.

V usage is TRBV7-2 and J usage is TRBJ2-7, with D maybe TRBD2 (7 bases). The CDR3 sequence is 16 residues long. V dropped 1 base and J dropped 0 bases, with 13 bases sitting between them. Germline V gene sequence: CDR1 SGHTA, CDR2 FQGNSA. The CDR3 nucleotides read TGTGCCAGCAGCTTAGGTATAGGGGGGGGCTCCTACGAGCAGTACTTC. Its protein is CASSLGIGGGSYEQYF.

V usage is TRBV30 and J usage is TRBJ1-1; no clear D. The CDR3 has 17 amino acids. The V end was cut by 0 bases, the J end by 3 bases, with 20 bases between. Germline V CDR1 and CDR2: GTSNPN, SVGIG (reference sequence). The CDR3 here is CAWSVIHRGSPDTEAFF. For the CDR3, the DNA is TGTGCCTGGAGTGTAATCCATCGTGGGTCACCGGACACTGAAGCTTTCTTT.

The chain uses TRBV2 and TRBJ2-2; D may match TRBD1 or TRBD2 (6 bases each). The CDR3 covers 15 residues. Germline V gene lookup returns CDR1 SNHLY and CDR2 FYNNEI. V dropped 6 bases and J dropped 2 bases, with 13 bases sitting between them. The CDR3 is CASRAGGGNTGELFF. CDR3 DNA sequence: TGTGCCAGCAGGGCCGGAGGGGGAAACACCGGGGAGCTGTTTTTT. The variable domain in full, completed from reference TRBV2 and TRBJ2-2, reads EPEVTQTPSHQVTQMGQEVILRCVPISNHLYFYWYRQILGQKVEFLVSFYNNEISEKSEIFDDQFSVERPDGSNFTLKIRSTKLEDSAMYFCASRAGGGNTGELFFGEGSRLTVL.

The chain is built from TRBV19 and TRBJ2-1, with 7 nucleotides matching TRBD1. CDR3 length equals 17 residues. The V gene's germline CDR1 is LNHDA and CDR2 SQIVND (reference sequence). V lost 0 bases to trimming and J lost 7 bases; unmatched junction nucleotides: 12. The CDR3 bases are TGTGCCAGTAGTATAGATTATGGAGACAGGGAAAGAAATGAGCAGTTCTTC. Its translation: CASSIDYGDRERNEQFF. Using reference TRBV19 and TRBJ2-1 for the parts outside the CDR3, the full variable domain is DGGITQSPKYLFRKEGQNVTLSCEQNLNHDAMYWYRQDPGQGLRLIYYSQIVNDFQKGDIAEGYSVSREKKESFPLTVTSAQKNPTAFYLCASSIDYGDRERNEQFFGPGTRLTVL.

The chain carries TRBV7-9 and TRBJ2-5; no definite D call. Germline-derived CDR1 and CDR2 are SEHNR and FQNEAQ (reference sequence). V was clipped by 2 bases and J by 1 base, with 5 bases between them. The CDR3 spans 13 residues. The CDR3 sequence is CASSLSGQETQYF. The CDR3 DNA reads as TGTGCCAGCAGCTTAAGTGGCCAAGAGACCCAGTACTTC.

The V call is TRBV4-3, the J call TRBJ1-2; D might be TRBD1 (5 bases). Germline V gene data show CDR1 as LGHNA and CDR2 as YSLEER. This CDR3 has 17 amino acids. Trimming pared 0 bases from V and 4 bases from J, leaving 18 bases between. The DNA of the CDR3 is TGCGCCAGCAGCCAAGATCGAGGAGGGGCAGCAATCTATGGCTACACCTTC. Its translation is CASSQDRGGAAIYGYTF.

This chain joins TRBV30 and TRBJ1-5; D may be TRBD1 (5 bases). V shed 2 bases and J shed 0 bases, with 11 bases lying between them. Germline V gives CDR1 GTSNPN, CDR2 SVGIG (reference sequence). The CDR3 loop spans 15 amino acids. The CDR3 nucleotides are TGTGCCTGGAGTCGGGGGTGGGATAGCAATCAGCCCCAGCATTTT. Protein: CAWSRGWDSNQPQHF.

The rearrangement links TRBV9 to TRBJ1-2, with D unclear. The CDR3 spans 14 residues. Trimming shortened V by 0 bases and J by 3 bases, and 9 bases separated the two germline ends. From germline, CDR1 is SGDLS and CDR2 YYNGEE. CDR3 protein: CASSVAVSDYGYTF. CDR3 in DNA: TGTGCCAGCAGCGTAGCAGTCAGCGACTATGGCTACACCTTC.

The chain has TRBV5-6 and TRBJ2-1; unclear D gene. The CDR3 runs 13 residues. Germline V gives CDR1 SGHDT, CDR2 YYEEEE. The V end lost 0 bases, the J end lost 8 bases, and 9 bases lay between the germline ends. The CDR3 DNA sequence: TGTGCCAGCAGCTTGGAACTTCCCCATGAGCAGTTCTTC. Protein sequence: CASSLELPHEQFF.

The J gene is TRBJ2-7, the V gene TRBV7-2; D unclear. The CDR3 runs to 13 residues. The V and J ends lost 5 bases and 0 bases respectively, with 8 bases between them. CDR1 is SGHTA, CDR2 FQGNSA, per germline. The CDR3 coding sequence is TGTGCCAGCAGCGCCTCAAGCTCCTACGAGCAGTACTTC. Its protein is CASSASSSYEQYF.

The chain's CDR3 is CATSRDMGSWSGNTIYF. The DNA of the CDR3 is TGTGCCACCAGCAGAGACATGGGGAGCTGGTCTGGAAACACCATATATTTT. This chain links TRBV15 with TRBJ1-3; D is unclear. Germline values: CDR1 LNHNV, CDR2 YYDKDF (reference sequence). The CDR3 spans 17 residues. Trimming took 0 bases from V and 1 from J, leaving 13 bases between them. The full variable domain, in which reference TRBV15 and TRBJ1-3 provide the parts outside the CDR3, is DAMVIQNPRYQVTQFGKPVTLSCSQTLNHNVMYWYQQKSSQAPKLLFHYYDKDFNNEADTPDNFQSRRPNTSFCFLDIRSPGLGDTAMYLCATSRDMGSWSGNTIYFGEGSWLTVV.

This chain uses TRBV7-2 with TRBJ2-1; tentative D call: TRBD1 (5 bases). The CDR3 is made up of 16 amino acids. Germline lookup yields CDR1 SGHTA and CDR2 FQGNSA. The germline V and J ends were trimmed by 0 bases and 8 bases, with 17 bases remaining between them. CDR3 loop: CASSLAPSPVRDEQFF. The CDR3 DNA follows: TGTGCCAGCAGCTTAGCGCCTAGTCCCGTCAGGGATGAGCAGTTCTTC.

The rearrangement links TRBV11-2 to TRBJ1-1; D is unresolved. V was cut by 1 base and J by 2 bases, with 8 bases left in between. The CDR3 loop spans 14 amino acids. Germline lookup yields CDR1 SGHAT and CDR2 FQNNGV. CDR3 DNA: TGTGCCAGCAGCTTAGCCGGGAGTAACACTGAAGCTTTCTTT. As protein: CASSLAGSNTEAFF. The entire variable domain, with the rest obtained from reference TRBV11-2 and TRBJ1-1, is as follows: EAGVAQSPRYKIIEKRQSVAFWCNPISGHATLYWYQQILGQGPKLLIQFQNNGVVDDSQLPKDRFSAERLKGVDSTLKIQPAKLEDSAVYLCASSLAGSNTEAFFGQGTRLTVV.